The 6 T cell receptor beta chains in this list originate from one sample, sequenced in a study of shared clonotypes between healthy human individuals. Here immunoSEQ multiplex PCR was the method, and the copy in TCRdb shows in-frame clones only, minus some. Of 600,000 to 800,000 clones listed, around 77% are singletons. The specimen sequenced was memory CD4+ T cells sorted from blood. Subset given: CD45RA-negative fraction. These receptors were collected from a woman between 25 and 40 years old in good health.

The genes are TRBV28 and TRBJ1-2, with 7 nucleotides matching TRBD1. Germline V gene sequence: CDR1 MDHEN, CDR2 SYDVKM. CDR3 size: 16 residues. The V segment lost 6 bases and the J segment 2 bases; nucleotides outside the gene matches: 12. CDR3: CASSPGQGGWNYGYTF. The CDR3 region has the DNA TGTGCCAGCAGCCCCGGGCAGGGGGGATGGAACTATGGCTACACCTTC.

This chain links TRBV7-6 with TRBJ2-7; 10 bases are a match to TRBD2. J was trimmed by 6 bases and V by 0 bases; bases with no gene match: 5. Germline CDR1 reads SGHVS; CDR2 reads FNYEAQ. CDR3 size: 15 residues. CDR3 DNA: TGTGCCAGCAGCTTAGCGAGCGGGGGGGCTGCCGAGCAGTACTTC. Amino acids: CASSLASGGAAEQYF.

This clone has more than one count but fewer than ten. This rearrangement joins TRBV28 to TRBJ1-1; perhaps TRBD1 as D (5 bases). V lost 4 bases and J 9 bases, leaving 18 bases between the germline ends. Germline V gene sequence: CDR1 MDHEN, CDR2 SYDVKM. This CDR3 comprises 14 residues. In DNA form, the CDR3 reads TGTGCCAGCAGTTCGACCGGGGCAGGTGGACAAGCTTTCTTT. Translated: CASSSTGAGGQAFF. Drawing the rest from reference TRBV28 and TRBJ1-1, the complete variable domain is DVKVTQSSRYLVKRTGEKVFLECVQDMDHENMFWYRQDPGLGLRLIYFSYDVKMKEKGDIPEGYSVSREKKERFSLILESASTNQTSMYLCASSSTGAGGQAFFGQGTRLTVV.

The V gene is TRBV28, the J gene TRBJ1-2, with 7 bases that match TRBD1. V lost 2 bases to trimming and J lost 4 bases; unmatched junction nucleotides: 7. CDR1 MDHEN and CDR2 SYDVKM come from the germline V gene. The CDR3 runs to 15 residues. This CDR3 is CASSLEGAHIYGYTF. The CDR3 nucleotides are TGTGCCAGCAGTTTAGAGGGGGCGCATATCTATGGCTACACCTTC.

The V gene is TRBV2, the J gene TRBJ2-1; D unclear. CDR1 is SNHLY, CDR2 FYNNEI, per germline. V was pared by 6 bases and J by 5 bases, with 8 bases between. This CDR3 is built from 12 residues. The chain's CDR3 is CASRVENNEQFF. DNA for the CDR3: TGTGCCAGCAGAGTAGAAAACAATGAGCAGTTCTTC.

The CDR3 spells CASNQATATDTQYF. CDR3 DNA: TGTGCCAGCAATCAGGCGACGGCCACAGATACGCAGTATTTT. The chain employs TRBV7-2 and TRBJ2-3, with D uncertain. The CDR3 is made up of 14 amino acids. Germline V gives CDR1 SGHTA, CDR2 FQGNSA. Trimming pared 7 bases from V and 2 bases from J, leaving 13 bases between. Full variable domain (remainder filled in from reference TRBV7-2 and TRBJ2-3): GAGVSQSPSNKVTEKGKDVELRCDPISGHTALYWYRQSLGQGLEFLIYFQGNSAPDKSGLPSDRFSAERTGGSVSTLTIQRTQQEDSAVYLCASNQATATDTQYFGPGTRLTVL.